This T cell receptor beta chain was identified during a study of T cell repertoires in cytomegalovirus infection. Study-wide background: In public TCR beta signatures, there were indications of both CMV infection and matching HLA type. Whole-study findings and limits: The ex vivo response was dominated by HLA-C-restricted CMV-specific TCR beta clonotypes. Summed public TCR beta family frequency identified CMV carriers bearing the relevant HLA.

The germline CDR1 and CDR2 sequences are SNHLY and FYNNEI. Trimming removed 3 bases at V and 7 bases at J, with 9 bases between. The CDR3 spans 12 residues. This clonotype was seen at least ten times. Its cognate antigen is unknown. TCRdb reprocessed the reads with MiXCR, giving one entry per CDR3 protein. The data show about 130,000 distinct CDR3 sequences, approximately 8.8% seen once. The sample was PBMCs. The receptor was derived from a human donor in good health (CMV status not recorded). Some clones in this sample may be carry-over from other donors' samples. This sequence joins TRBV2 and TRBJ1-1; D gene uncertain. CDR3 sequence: CASSDAVFEAFF. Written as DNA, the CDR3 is TGTGCCAGCAGTGACGCAGTTTTTGAAGCTTTCTTT.